The source of this T cell receptor (beta chain) is a study of tumor-infiltrating lymphocytes in oesophageal squamous cell carcinoma. Germline V lookup: CDR1 SGHTA, CDR2 FQGNSA. The CDR3 runs to 15 residues. TCRdb analysed the PCR reads with MiXCR anew, one entry per CDR3 protein. The data contain some 16,000 distinct CDR3 sequences, around 52% of them singletons. This receptor was identified in a male donor with esophageal squamous cell carcinoma. Sequencing was done on a sample of esophageal tumor tissue. The rearrangement uses TRBV7-2 and TRBJ2-4; TRBD1 aligns across 9 bases. Gene TRBJ2-7 matches the end of the DNA better, so the J call may be wrong. The CDR3 protein is CASSSTPGQGYEQYF. CDR3 bases: TGTGCCAGCAGCTCCACGCCGGGACAGGGCTACGAGCAGTACTTC.